The present T cell receptor (beta chain) was sequenced within a study of OX40 agonist ivuxolimab in advanced cancers. Study-wide results and caveats: In the 0.1 to 3.0 mg/kg range, CD4+ and CD8+ blood T cells had expanded clonally by week 6.

Patients had blood sampled at baseline and again on cycle 4 day 1 and cycle 7 day 1. Turning to this clone: Its antigen is unknown.

Sequencing was performed with immunoSEQ multiplex PCR; in TCRdb, only in-frame clones are kept and a portion is missing. Seen here are some 70,000 clones, roughly 90% observed once, and the top ten hold roughly 1%. The sample consisted of CD4+ or CD8+ T cells sorted from blood, taken in a trial of the OX40 agonist ivuxolimab. The origin of this receptor is an adult with an advanced solid tumor such as melanoma, head and neck, liver or kidney cancer.

In DNA form, the CDR3 reads TGTGCCATCTGTGCAGGGGGCACAGATACGCAGTATTTT. Its protein is CAICAGGTDTQYF. The rearrangement joins TRBV10-3 to TRBJ2-3; D possibly corresponds to TRBD1 (6 bases). CDR3 length: 13 amino acids. From germline, CDR1 is ENHRY and CDR2 SYGVKD. V lost 8 bases and J 1 base, leaving 10 bases between the germline ends.